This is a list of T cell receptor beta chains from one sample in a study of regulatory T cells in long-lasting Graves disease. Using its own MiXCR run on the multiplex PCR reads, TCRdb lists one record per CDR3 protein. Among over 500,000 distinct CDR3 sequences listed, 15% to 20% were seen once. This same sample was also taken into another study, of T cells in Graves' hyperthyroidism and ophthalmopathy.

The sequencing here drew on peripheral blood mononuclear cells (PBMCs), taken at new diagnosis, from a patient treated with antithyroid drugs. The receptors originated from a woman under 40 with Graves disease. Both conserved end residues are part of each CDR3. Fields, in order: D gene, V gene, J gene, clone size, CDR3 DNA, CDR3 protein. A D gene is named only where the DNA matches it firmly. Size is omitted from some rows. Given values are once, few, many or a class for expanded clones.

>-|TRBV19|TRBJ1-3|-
TGTGCCAGTAGTATGGGACGAAGCTCTGGAAACACCATATATTTT
CASSMGRSSGNTIYF
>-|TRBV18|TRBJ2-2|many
TGTGCCAGCAGTCCCCGGGGGAACACCGGGGAGCTGTTTTTT
CASSPRGNTGELFF
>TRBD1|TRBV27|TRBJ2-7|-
TGTGCCAGTCACGCTACAGGGGGCAAGTACGAGCAGTACTTC
CASHATGGKYEQYF
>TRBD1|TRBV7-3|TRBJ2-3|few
TGTGCCAGCAGTAAACAGGGGAGCACAGATACGCAGTATTTT
CASSKQGSTDTQYF
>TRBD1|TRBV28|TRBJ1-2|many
TGTGCCAGCACAACGGGACAGGCGAGAGGAGGCTACACCTTC
CASTTGQARGGYTF
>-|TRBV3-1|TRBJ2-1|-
TGTGCCAGCAGCCAGGGTGGGGTCAGAGGCAATGAGCAGTTCTTC
CASSQGGVRGNEQFF
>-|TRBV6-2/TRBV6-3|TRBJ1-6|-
TGTGCCAGCAGTTACTCTGGGGGTAGTAATTCACCCCTCCACTTT
CASSYSGGSNSPLHF
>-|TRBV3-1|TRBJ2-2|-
TGTGCCAGCAGCCAAGCTTCCAACGCGAACACCGGGGAGCTGTTTTTT
CASSQASNANTGELFF
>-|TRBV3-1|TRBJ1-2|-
TGTGCCAGCAGCCAAGATTTAGCAGGGCGGGGTGGCTACACCTTC
CASSQDLAGRGGYTF
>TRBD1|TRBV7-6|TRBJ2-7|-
TGTGCCAGCAGCACTGACAGGGGGCTCAACGAGCAGTACTTC
CASSTDRGLNEQYF